This TCR beta chain was observed in a study of neurological immune-mediated disorders (dated by TCRdb to between 2018 and 2020). About the investigation overall: Peripheral blood TCR-beta repertoires from HTLV-I-associated myelopathy (HAM/TSP) patients, multiple sclerosis patients and healthy controls were compared by UMI-based sequencing. The 95 to 120 TCR-beta libraries covered PBMC samples along with longitudinal samples, technical triplicates, and paired sorted CD4+ and CD8+ T-cell subsets. Technical triplicate libraries were sequenced to precisely calculate the variability in frequency of each individual clone. Of the 68 subjects in the cohort, roughly 14 were HAM/TSP patients, approximately 34 were multiple sclerosis patients, and 20 were healthy controls.

The CDR3 runs 13 amino acids, cysteine and phenylalanine included. The DNA shown is the 39-base CDR3, in frame from base 1. CDR1 is given as KGHSH and CDR2 as LQKENI, both from the germline V gene. Cut back by 5 bases and 1 base, the V and J ends lie 8 bases apart. The time point label, read with the paper, signifies: technical triplicate 2. Libraries from unsorted PBMCs were made from 2 million PBMCs kept in RNAlater at -80 degrees C until RNA extraction. Peripheral blood underwent Ficoll-Hypaque density gradient centrifugation to isolate PBMCs, which were then cryopreserved in liquid nitrogen. cDNA was synthesized by template-switch 5'RACE using a primer with a 10-nucleotide random unique molecular identifier that tagged each TCR transcript. Every sequencing run yielded over 180 million TCR-beta sequences covering 15-18 subjects. Total RNA was extracted with the RNeasy kit. The KAPA Real-time Library Amplification kit was used to amplify TCR-beta VDJ regions with primers for the TCR constant region and the 5'RACE anchor. Sample indexes and Illumina adaptors were added in a first PCR, after which library yield was increased in a second PCR. The roughly 650 bp TCR product was size-selected on a 2% E-gel SizeSelection system after Ampure bead purification. Before pooling, libraries had their quality checked on a Bioanalyzer, their concentration measured with Qubit, and their quantity determined with the Kapa Library Quantification kit. An Illumina HiSeq 2500 sequenced the libraries paired-end 2 x 150 bp. To increase sequence diversity, roughly 24-31% phiX was spiked into each library pool. For the original study's pipeline: Quality-filtered reads were processed with the UMI-based MiGEC pipeline, which removed over 75% of raw TCR sequences during error correction. IMGT germline references were used for alignment of VDJ genes, and clonotypes were defined by a unique CDR3 amino acid sequence together with V-J genes. Clonal expansion, Shannon diversity and CDR3 relatedness were evaluated with VDJtools (CalcPairwiseDistances, ClusterSamples), while phylogenetic trees were built in CLCbio workbench. Expanded clones were defined as having at least 8 unique UMIs, based on coefficient-of-variation modelling across technical triplicates. TCRdb reprocessing: public reads trimmed at Q25 with fastp, clones called with MiXCR, in-frame beta chains kept. Every distinct CDR3 protein forms one entry, paired with its most common genes and DNA. The V and J calls here are based on TCRdb, not the publication. This sample lists about 55,000 distinct CDR3 sequences; less than 25% were detected once. The ten largest clones represent about 4.5% of the sample.

Overall study outcomes, separate from this receptor: Across subjects, expanded clones never shared an identical CDR3 amino acid sequence, which suggests that the TCR-beta repertoires in every group were private. The highest TCR clonal expansion was observed in HAM/TSP patients, whereas the lowest was observed in MS patients, even when compared with healthy controls.

In regard to this clonotype: Its recognized antigen is unknown. Nothing much larger sits one base from this clone, and base qualities are not available.

The rearrangement joined TRBV18 to TRBJ1-1, with TRBD1 as a weak D call on 5 bases. The sequence derives from a man in his sixties with HTLV-1-associated myelopathy (HAM/TSP). Sample: PBMCs. The base sequence is TGTGCCAGCTCAACCCAGGGGAACACTGAAGCTTTCTTT. It translates to CASSTQGNTEAFF.